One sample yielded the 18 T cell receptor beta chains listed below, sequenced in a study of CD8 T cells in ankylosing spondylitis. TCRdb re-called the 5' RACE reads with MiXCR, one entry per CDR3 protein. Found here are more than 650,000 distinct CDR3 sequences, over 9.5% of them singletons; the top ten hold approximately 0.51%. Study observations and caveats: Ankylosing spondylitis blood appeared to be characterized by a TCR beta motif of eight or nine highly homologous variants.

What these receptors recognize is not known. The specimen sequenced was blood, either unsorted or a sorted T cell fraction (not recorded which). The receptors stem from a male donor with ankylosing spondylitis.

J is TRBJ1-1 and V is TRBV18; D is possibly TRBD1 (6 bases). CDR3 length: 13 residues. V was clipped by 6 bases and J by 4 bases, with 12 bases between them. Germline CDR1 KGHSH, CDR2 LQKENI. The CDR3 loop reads CASSPGQSTEAFF. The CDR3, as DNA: TGTGCCAGCTCCCCCGGACAGAGCACTGAAGCTTTCTTT.

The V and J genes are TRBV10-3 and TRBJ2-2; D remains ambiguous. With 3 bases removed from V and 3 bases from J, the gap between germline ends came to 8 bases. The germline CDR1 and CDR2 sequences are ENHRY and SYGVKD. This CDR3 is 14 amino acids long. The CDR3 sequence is CAISDRADTGELFF. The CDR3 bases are TGTGCCATCAGTGACAGAGCAGACACCGGGGAGCTGTTTTTT.

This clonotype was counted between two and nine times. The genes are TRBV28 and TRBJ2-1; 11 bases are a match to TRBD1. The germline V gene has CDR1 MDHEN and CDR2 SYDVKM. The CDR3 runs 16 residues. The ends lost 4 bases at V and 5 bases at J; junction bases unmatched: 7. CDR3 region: CASSSTGQGAHNEQFF. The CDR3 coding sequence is TGTGCCAGCAGTTCTACAGGACAGGGGGCACACAATGAGCAGTTCTTC. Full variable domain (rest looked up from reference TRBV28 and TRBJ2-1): DVKVTQSSRYLVKRTGEKVFLECVQDMDHENMFWYRQDPGLGLRLIYFSYDVKMKEKGDIPEGYSVSREKKERFSLILESASTNQTSMYLCASSSTGQGAHNEQFFGPGTRLTVL.

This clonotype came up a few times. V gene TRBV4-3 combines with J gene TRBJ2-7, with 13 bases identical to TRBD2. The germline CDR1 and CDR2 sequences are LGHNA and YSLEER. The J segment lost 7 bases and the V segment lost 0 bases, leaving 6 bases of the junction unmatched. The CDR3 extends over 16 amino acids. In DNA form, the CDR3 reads TGCGCCAGCAGCCAAGAACTAGCGGGAGGGCCGGGTGAGCAGTACTTC. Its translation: CASSQELAGGPGEQYF.

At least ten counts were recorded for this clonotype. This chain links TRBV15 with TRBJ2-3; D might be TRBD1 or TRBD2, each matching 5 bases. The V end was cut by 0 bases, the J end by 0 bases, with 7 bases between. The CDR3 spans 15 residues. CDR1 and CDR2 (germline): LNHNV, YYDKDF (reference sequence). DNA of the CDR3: TGTGCCACCAGCAGAGATCGGGACAGCACAGATACGCAGTATTTT. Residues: CATSRDRDSTDTQYF.

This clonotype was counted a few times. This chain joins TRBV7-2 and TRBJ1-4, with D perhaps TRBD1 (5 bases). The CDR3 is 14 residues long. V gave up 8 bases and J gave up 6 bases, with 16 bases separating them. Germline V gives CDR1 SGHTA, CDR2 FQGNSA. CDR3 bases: TGTGCCAGCCGACCGGGGCTCGTGCATGAAAAACTGTTTTTT. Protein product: CASRPGLVHEKLFF.

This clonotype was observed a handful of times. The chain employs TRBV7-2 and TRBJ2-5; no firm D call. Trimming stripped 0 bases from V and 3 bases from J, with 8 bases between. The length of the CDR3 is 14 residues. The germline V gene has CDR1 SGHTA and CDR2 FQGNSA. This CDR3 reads CASSLATAEETQYF. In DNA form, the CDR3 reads TGTGCCAGCAGCTTAGCGACGGCAGAAGAGACCCAGTACTTC.

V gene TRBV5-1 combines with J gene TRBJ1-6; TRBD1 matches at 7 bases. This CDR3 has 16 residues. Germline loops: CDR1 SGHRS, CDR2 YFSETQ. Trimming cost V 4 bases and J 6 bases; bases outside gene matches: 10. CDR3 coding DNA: TGCGCCAGCAGCGCTACATCCGGGACAGCTAATTCACCCCTCCACTTT. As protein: CASSATSGTANSPLHF.

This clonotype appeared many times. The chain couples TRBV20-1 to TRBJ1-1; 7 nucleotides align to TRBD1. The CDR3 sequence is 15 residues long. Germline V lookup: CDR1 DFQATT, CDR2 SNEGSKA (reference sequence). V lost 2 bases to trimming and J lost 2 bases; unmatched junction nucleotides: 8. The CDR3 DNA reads TGCAGTGCTAGAAAAACAGGGGTAATCAACACTGAAGCTTTCTTT. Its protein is CSARKTGVINTEAFF.

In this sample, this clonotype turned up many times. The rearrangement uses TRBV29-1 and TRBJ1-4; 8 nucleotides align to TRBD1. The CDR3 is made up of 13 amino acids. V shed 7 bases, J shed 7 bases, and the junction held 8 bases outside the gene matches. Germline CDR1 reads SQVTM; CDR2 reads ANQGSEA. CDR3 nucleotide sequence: TGCAGCGGGAGGGGGACAGGAGGTGAAAAACTGTTTTTT. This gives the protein CSGRGTGGEKLFF.

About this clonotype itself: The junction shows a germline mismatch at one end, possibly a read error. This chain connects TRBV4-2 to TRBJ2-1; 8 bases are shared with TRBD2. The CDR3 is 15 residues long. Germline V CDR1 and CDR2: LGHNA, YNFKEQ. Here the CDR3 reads CASIQFSAGENEQFF. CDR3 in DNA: TGTGCCAGCATCCAATTTTCAGCGGGGGAGAATGAGCAGTTCTTC.

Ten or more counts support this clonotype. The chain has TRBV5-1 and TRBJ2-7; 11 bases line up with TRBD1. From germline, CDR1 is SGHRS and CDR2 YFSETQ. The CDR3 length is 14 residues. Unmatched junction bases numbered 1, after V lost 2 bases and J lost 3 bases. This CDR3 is CASSLGTGGYEQYF. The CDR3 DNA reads TGCGCCAGCAGCTTAGGGACAGGGGGCTACGAGCAGTACTTC.

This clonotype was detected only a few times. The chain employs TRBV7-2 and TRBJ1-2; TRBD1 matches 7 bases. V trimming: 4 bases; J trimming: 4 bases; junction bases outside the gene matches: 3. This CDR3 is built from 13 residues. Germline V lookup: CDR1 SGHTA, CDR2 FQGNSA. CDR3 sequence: CASSYTGVYGYTF. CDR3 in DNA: TGTGCCAGCAGCTACACAGGGGTCTATGGCTACACCTTC.

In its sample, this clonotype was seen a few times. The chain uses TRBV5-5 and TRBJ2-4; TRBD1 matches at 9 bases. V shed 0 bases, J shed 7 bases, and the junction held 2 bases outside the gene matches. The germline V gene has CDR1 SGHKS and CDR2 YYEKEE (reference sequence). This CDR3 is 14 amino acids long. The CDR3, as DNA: TGTGCCAGCAGCTTGGCCGACAGGGGGAACATTCAGTACTTC. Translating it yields CASSLADRGNIQYF.

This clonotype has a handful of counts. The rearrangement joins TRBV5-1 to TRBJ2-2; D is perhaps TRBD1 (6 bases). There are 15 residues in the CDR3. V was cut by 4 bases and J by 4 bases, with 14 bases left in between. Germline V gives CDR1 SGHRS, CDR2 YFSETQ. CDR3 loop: CASSLQGPRTGELFF. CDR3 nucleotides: TGCGCCAGCAGCCTACAGGGCCCTCGCACCGGGGAGCTGTTTTTT.

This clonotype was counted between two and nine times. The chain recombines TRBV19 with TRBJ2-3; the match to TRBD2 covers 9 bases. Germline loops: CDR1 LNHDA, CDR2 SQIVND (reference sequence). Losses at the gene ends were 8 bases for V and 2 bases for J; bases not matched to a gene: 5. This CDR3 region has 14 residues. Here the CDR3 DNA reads TGTGCCAGTGGATTAGCGGGAGACACAGATACGCAGTATTTT. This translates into CASGLAGDTDTQYF.

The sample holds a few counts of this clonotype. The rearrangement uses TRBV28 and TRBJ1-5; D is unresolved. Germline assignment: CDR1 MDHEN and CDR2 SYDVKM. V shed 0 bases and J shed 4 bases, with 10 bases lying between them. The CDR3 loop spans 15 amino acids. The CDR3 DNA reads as TGTGCCAGCAGTTTATGGGCAGCCGTTAATCAGCCCCAGCATTTT. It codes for CASSLWAAVNQPQHF.

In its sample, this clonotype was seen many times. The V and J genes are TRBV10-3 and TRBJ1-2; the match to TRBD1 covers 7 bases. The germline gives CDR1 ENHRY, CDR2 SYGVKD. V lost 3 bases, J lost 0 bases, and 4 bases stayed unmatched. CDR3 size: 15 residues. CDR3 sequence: CAISDSGGANYGYTF. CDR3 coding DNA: TGTGCCATCAGTGATTCAGGGGGTGCTAACTATGGCTACACCTTC.